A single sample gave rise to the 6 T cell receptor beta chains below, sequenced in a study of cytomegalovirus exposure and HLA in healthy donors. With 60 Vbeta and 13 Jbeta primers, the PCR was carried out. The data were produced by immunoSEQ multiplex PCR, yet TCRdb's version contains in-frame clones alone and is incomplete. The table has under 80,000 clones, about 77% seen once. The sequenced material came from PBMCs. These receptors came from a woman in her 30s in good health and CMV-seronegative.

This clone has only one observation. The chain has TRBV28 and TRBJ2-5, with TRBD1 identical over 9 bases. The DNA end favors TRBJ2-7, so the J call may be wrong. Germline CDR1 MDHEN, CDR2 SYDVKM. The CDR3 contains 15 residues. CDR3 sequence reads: CASSHAGQGLYEQYF. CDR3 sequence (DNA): TGTGCCAGCAGTCATGCGGGACAGGGTCTCTACGAGCAGTACTTC.

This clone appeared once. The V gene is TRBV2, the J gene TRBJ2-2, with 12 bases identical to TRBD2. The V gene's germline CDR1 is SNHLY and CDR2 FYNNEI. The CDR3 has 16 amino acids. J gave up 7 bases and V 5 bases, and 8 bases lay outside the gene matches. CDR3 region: CASSSTSGRSHGELFF. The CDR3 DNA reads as TGTGCCAGCAGTTCGACTAGCGGGAGATCCCACGGGGAGCTGTTTTTT. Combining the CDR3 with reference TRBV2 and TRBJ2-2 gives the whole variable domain EPEVTQTPSHQVTQMGQEVILRCVPISNHLYFYWYRQILGQKVEFLVSFYNNEISEKSEIFDDQFSVERPDGSNFTLKIRSTKLEDSAMYFCASSSTSGRSHGELFFGEGSRLTVL.

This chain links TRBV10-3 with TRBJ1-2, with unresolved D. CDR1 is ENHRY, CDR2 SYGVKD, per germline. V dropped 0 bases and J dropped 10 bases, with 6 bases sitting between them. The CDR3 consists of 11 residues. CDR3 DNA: TGTGCCATCAGTGAGTCGTCTCTCTACACCTTC. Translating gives CAISESSLYTF.

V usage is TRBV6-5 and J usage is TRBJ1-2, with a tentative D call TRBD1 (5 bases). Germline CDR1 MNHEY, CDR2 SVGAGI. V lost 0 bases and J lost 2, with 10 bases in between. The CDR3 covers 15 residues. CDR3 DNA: TGTGCCAGCAGTTACTCCAGGACAACAAACTATGGCTACACCTTC. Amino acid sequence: CASSYSRTTNYGYTF.

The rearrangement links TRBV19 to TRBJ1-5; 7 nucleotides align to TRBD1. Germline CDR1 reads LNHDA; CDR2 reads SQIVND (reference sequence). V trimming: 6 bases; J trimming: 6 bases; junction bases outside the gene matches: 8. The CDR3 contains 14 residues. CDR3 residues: CASRDDRDGQPQHF. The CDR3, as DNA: TGTGCCAGTAGAGACGACAGGGACGGTCAGCCCCAGCATTTT.

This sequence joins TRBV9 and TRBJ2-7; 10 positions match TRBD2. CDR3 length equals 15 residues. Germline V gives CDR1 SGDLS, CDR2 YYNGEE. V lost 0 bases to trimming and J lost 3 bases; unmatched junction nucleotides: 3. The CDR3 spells CASSVAPSGGYEQYF. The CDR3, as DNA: TGTGCCAGCAGCGTAGCGCCTAGCGGGGGCTACGAGCAGTACTTC.